One and the same sample provided the 23 T cell receptor beta chains below, sequenced in a study of T-cell memory formation after mild COVID-19. In TCRdb, the 5' RACE reads were re-called with MiXCR into one record per CDR3 protein. In the table there are fewer than 700,000 distinct CDR3 sequences, roughly 18% of which are singletons. The sequenced sample consisted of PBMCs or a T cell subset sorted from them (not recorded which). These receptors came from an adult woman who had mild COVID-19 (a few samples of this study predate the infection). Cell type and time point are not known.

This clonotype occurred a few times. The gene calls are TRBV11-1 and TRBJ2-7; D might be TRBD1 or TRBD2, each matching 5 bases. V lost 8 bases to trimming and J lost 4 bases, with 9 bases between them. In germline, CDR1 is SGHAT, CDR2 FQDESV (reference sequence). CDR3 length: 11 amino acids. The CDR3 reads CASGGTYEQYF. The CDR3 nucleotides read TGTGCCAGCGGGGGAACTTACGAGCAGTACTTC.

This clonotype was seen a few times. The chain is built from TRBV25-1 and TRBJ2-7; D ambiguous. Germline values: CDR1 MGHDK, CDR2 SYGVNS. The CDR3 sequence is 15 residues long. Trimming took off 3 bases at V and 5 bases at J, with 17 bases between the two ends. CDR3 coding DNA: TGTGCCAGCAGTGATCGTAGTATAGGGCTCAACGAGCAGTACTTC. Residues: CASSDRSIGLNEQYF.

This clonotype showed up many times. The chain recombines TRBV7-9 with TRBJ1-5; 8 bases match TRBD1. Per the germline V gene, CDR1 is SEHNR and CDR2 is FQNEAQ (reference sequence). V trimming: 2 bases; J trimming: 8 bases; junction bases outside the gene matches: 5. This CDR3 comprises 14 residues. The CDR3 spells CASSLIGQGEPQHF. CDR3 sequence (DNA): TGTGCCAGCAGCTTAATTGGACAGGGTGAGCCCCAGCATTTT.

The CDR3 DNA reads TGTGCCAGCAGCTTAGCGGCGCAGGGGGCGGTGGGGCAGTTCTTC. Translated, it gives CASSLAAQGAVGQFF. This chain links TRBV7-6 with TRBJ2-1; 8 bases are shared with TRBD1. Looked up from germline, CDR1 is SGHVS and CDR2 is FNYEAQ. The trim removed 0 bases at V and 12 bases at J, leaving 10 bases unmatched. The CDR3 sequence is 15 residues long.

The chain carries TRBV10-3 and TRBJ1-4; TRBD1 aligns across 11 bases. This CDR3 spans 16 amino acids. CDR1 and CDR2 (germline): ENHRY, SYGVKD. With V trimmed by 4 bases and J by 5 bases, 6 bases remained unmatched. CDR3 DNA sequence: TGTGCCATCAGTGCCGGACAGGGGGCGGGAAATGAAAAACTGTTTTTT. Its translation: CAISAGQGAGNEKLFF.

This clonotype has a handful of counts. The genes are TRBV30 and TRBJ1-2; D may be TRBD1 (5 bases). Germline values: CDR1 GTSNPN, CDR2 SVGIG (reference sequence). This CDR3 spans 13 amino acids. Trimming stripped 1 base from V and 3 bases from J, with 9 bases between. The DNA of the CDR3 is TGTGCCTGGAGTGAGGGGATTTACTATGGCTACACCTTC. Protein: CAWSEGIYYGYTF. Full variable domain (remainder filled in from reference TRBV30 and TRBJ1-2): SQTIHQWPATLVQPVGSPLSLECTVEGTSNPNLYWYRQAAGRGLQLLFYSVGIGQISSEVPQNLSASRPQDRQFILSSKKLLLSDSGFYLCAWSEGIYYGYTFGSGTRLTVV.

In this sample, this clonotype turned up a few times. This sequence joins TRBV18 and TRBJ2-7; maybe TRBD2 (6 bases). This CDR3 has 14 amino acids. Trimming removed 3 bases from V and 2 bases from J, with 11 bases in between. Germline CDR1 and CDR2: KGHSH and LQKENI. CDR3 DNA: TGTGCCAGCTCACCCGGTGGGAGGCCCTACGAGCAGTACTTC. It translates to CASSPGGRPYEQYF.

The chain employs TRBV7-2 and TRBJ1-6; no reliable D call. The CDR3 contains 14 residues. Trimming removed 5 bases from V and 7 bases from J, with 12 bases in between. Germline V gene lookup returns CDR1 SGHTA and CDR2 FQGNSA. CDR3 sequence: CASSPRSSNSPLHF. The CDR3 bases are TGTGCCAGCAGCCCCAGGTCTTCGAATTCACCCCTCCACTTT.

V gene TRBV12-3 or TRBV12-4 combines with J gene TRBJ2-2; 8 positions agree with TRBD2. The CDR3 is 17 residues long. V dropped 7 bases and J dropped 1; count of bases not matched to a gene: 11. The DNA for the CDR3 is TGTGCCAGCACCGCTCCGTCCCGGGGGGGGAACACCGGGGAGCTGTTTTTT. This sequence encodes CASTAPSRGGNTGELFF.

This clonotype was counted between two and nine times. The chain couples TRBV27 to TRBJ2-7; D unclear. Germline loops: CDR1 MNHEY, CDR2 SMNVEV (reference sequence). The ends were cut back, 2 bases at V and 7 bases at J, with 15 bases in the middle. This CDR3 contains 14 residues. The CDR3 here is CASSLSRARLEQYF. The CDR3 DNA sequence: TGTGCCAGCAGTTTAAGCCGGGCAAGGTTGGAGCAGTACTTC.

This chain uses TRBV29-1 with TRBJ1-2, with D uncertain. The germline V and J ends were trimmed by 6 bases and 0 bases, with 14 bases remaining between them. This CDR3 contains 14 residues. Germline values: CDR1 SQVTM, CDR2 ANQGSEA. CDR3: CSVPLGGTNYGYTF. As DNA, the CDR3 is TGCAGCGTGCCATTGGGAGGGACTAACTATGGCTACACCTTC.

The chain links TRBV4-1 to TRBJ1-5, with 9 bases that match TRBD1. The CDR3 sequence is 17 residues long. The germline V gene encodes CDR1 MGHRA and CDR2 YSYEKL. J lost 4 bases, V lost 2 bases, and 9 bases had no gene match. The CDR3 bases are TGCGCCAGCAGCCAACCTCCGGGACAGGGAGGGAATCAGCCCCAGCATTTT. It specifies CASSQPPGQGGNQPQHF.

This rearrangement joins TRBV2 to TRBJ1-4; D uncertain. With 5 bases removed from V and 8 bases from J, the gap between germline ends came to 9 bases. The CDR3 is made up of 12 amino acids. Germline V CDR1 and CDR2: SNHLY, FYNNEI. The CDR3 here is CASSWVREKLFF. The CDR3 coding sequence is TGTGCCAGCAGTTGGGTGAGAGAAAAACTGTTTTTT.

This clonotype was seen more than once but under ten times. The V and J genes are TRBV7-3 and TRBJ2-3; possibly TRBD1 for D (5 bases). There are 14 residues in the CDR3. Trimming cost V 0 bases and J 6 bases, with 10 bases left between them. The V gene's germline CDR1 is SGHTA and CDR2 FQGTGA. CDR3 in amino acids: CASSLTSWGDTQYF. The CDR3 DNA follows: TGTGCCAGCAGCTTAACCTCGTGGGGCGATACGCAGTATTTT.

This clonotype was detected only a few times. V is TRBV7-3 and J is TRBJ2-3; 9 nucleotides line up with TRBD1. Trimming cost V 2 bases and J 4 bases; bases outside gene matches: 4. The CDR3 sequence is 15 residues long. The germline V gene encodes CDR1 SGHTA and CDR2 FQGTGA. The CDR3 loop is CASSLGTGFADTQYF. Written as DNA, the CDR3 is TGTGCCAGCAGCTTAGGGACAGGGTTTGCAGATACGCAGTATTTT.

This clonotype has a handful of counts. V gene TRBV7-2 combines with J gene TRBJ1-6; D is unclear. V dropped 2 bases and J dropped 0 bases, with 14 bases sitting between them. Germline V gene sequence: CDR1 SGHTA, CDR2 FQGNSA. The CDR3 loop spans 18 amino acids. This CDR3 reads CASSLFTPQSSYNSPLHF. The CDR3 nucleotides are TGTGCCAGCAGCTTATTTACGCCACAGAGCTCCTATAATTCACCCCTCCACTTT.

The chain has TRBV29-1 and TRBJ2-1; TRBD2 aligns across 12 bases. This CDR3 spans 14 amino acids. Unmatched junction bases numbered 10, after V lost 6 bases and J lost 10 bases. CDR1 and CDR2 from the germline V gene are SQVTM and ANQGSEA. CDR3 in amino acids: CSVAGLAGPGEQFF. CDR3 DNA sequence: TGCAGCGTCGCGGGACTAGCGGGCCCTGGGGAGCAGTTCTTC.

This clonotype has a count of ten or more. The chain carries TRBV30 and TRBJ2-5; D not certain. V dropped 0 bases and J dropped 5 bases, with 4 bases sitting between them. The CDR3 spans 11 residues. CDR1 and CDR2 (germline): GTSNPN, SVGIG (reference sequence). CDR3 protein: CAWSVWETQYF. The DNA of the CDR3 is TGTGCCTGGAGTGTTTGGGAGACCCAGTACTTC. The complete variable domain, with remaining parts taken from reference TRBV30 and TRBJ2-5, reads SQTIHQWPATLVQPVGSPLSLECTVEGTSNPNLYWYRQAAGRGLQLLFYSVGIGQISSEVPQNLSASRPQDRQFILSSKKLLLSDSGFYLCAWSVWETQYFGPGTRLLVL.

In this sample, this clonotype turned up a few times. The CDR3 sequence is CASSLAEVAGGSEQFF. For the CDR3, the DNA is TGTGCCAGCAGCTTAGCCGAAGTAGCGGGGGGGTCTGAGCAGTTCTTC. The chain carries TRBV7-8 and TRBJ2-1; 11 nucleotides align to TRBD2. V gave up 0 bases and J gave up 9 bases; unmatched junction bases: 7. The germline CDR1 and CDR2 sequences are SGHVS and FQNEAQ. The CDR3 consists of 16 residues.

There are a few counts of this clonotype. The V call is TRBV18, the J call TRBJ2-3; 9 nucleotides match TRBD2. The CDR3 length is 19 residues. Germline lookup yields CDR1 KGHSH and CDR2 LQKENI. V was pared by 1 base and J by 2 bases, with 13 bases of the junction left unmatched. CDR3 DNA: TGTGCCAGCTCACCACGGGCGGGAGGGCCCCAGAACCTCACAGATACGCAGTATTTT. It is translated as CASSPRAGGPQNLTDTQYF.

Only a few counts were recorded for this clonotype. The rearrangement joins TRBV7-9 to TRBJ1-2; 10 positions agree with TRBD1. The CDR3 consists of 17 residues. V lost 0 bases, J lost 1 base, and 5 bases stayed unmatched. Germline CDR1 SEHNR, CDR2 FQNEAQ (reference sequence). CDR3 residues: CASSLALGTGVNYGYTF. The DNA of the CDR3 is TGTGCCAGCAGCTTAGCCCTCGGGACAGGGGTTAACTATGGCTACACCTTC.

This clonotype was recorded a few times. The chain combines TRBV4-3 with TRBJ2-7; possible D gene TRBD2, 6 bases. CDR1 LGHNA and CDR2 YSLEER come from the germline V gene. The germline V and J ends were trimmed by 4 bases and 7 bases, with 20 bases remaining between them. The CDR3 totals 15 residues. CDR3 region: CASSPGDAGALEQYF. Written as DNA, the CDR3 is TGCGCCAGCAGCCCGGGAGACGCCGGGGCCTTAGAGCAGTACTTC.

The rearrangement links TRBV5-1 to TRBJ2-1; 8 nucleotides match TRBD2. CDR1 and CDR2 from the germline V gene are SGHRS and YFSETQ. With 4 bases clipped from V and 0 bases from J, the junction kept 9 bases outside the gene matches. This CDR3 is 17 amino acids long. The CDR3 loop is CASSPSVGRDSYNEQFF. The CDR3 DNA reads as TGCGCCAGCAGCCCTAGCGTCGGGAGGGACTCCTACAATGAGCAGTTCTTC.